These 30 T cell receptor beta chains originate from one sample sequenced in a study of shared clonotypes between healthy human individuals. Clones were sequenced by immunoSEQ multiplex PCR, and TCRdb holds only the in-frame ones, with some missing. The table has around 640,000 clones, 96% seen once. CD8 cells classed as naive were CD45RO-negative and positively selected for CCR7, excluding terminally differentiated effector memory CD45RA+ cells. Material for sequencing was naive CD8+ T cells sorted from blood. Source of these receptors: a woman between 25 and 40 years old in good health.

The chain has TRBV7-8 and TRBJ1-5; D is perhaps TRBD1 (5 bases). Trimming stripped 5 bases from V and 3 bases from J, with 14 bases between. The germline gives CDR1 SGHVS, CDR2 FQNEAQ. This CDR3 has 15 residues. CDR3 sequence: CASSPAAGLNQPQHF. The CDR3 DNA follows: TGTGCCAGCAGCCCTGCCGCAGGGCTCAATCAGCCCCAGCATTTT.

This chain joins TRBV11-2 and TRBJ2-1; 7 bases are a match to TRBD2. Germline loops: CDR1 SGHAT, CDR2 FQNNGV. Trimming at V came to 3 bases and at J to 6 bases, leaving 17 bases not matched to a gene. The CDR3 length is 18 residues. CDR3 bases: TGTGCCAGCAGCTTCTCACCTTCAAAGCGGGACCCCGGCAATGAGCAGTTCTTC. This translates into CASSFSPSKRDPGNEQFF.

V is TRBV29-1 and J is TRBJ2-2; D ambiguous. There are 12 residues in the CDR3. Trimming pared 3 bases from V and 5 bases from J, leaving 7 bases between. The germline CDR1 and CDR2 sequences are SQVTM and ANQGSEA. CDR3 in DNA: TGCAGCGTTGATGTGGGGACCGGGGAGCTGTTTTTT. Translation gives CSVDVGTGELFF.

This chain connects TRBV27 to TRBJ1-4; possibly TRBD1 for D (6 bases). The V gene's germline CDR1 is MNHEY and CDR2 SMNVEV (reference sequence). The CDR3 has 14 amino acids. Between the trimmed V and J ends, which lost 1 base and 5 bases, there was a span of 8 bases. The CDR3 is CASSLWGANEKLFF. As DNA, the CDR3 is TGTGCCAGCAGTTTATGGGGGGCAAATGAAAAACTGTTTTTT.

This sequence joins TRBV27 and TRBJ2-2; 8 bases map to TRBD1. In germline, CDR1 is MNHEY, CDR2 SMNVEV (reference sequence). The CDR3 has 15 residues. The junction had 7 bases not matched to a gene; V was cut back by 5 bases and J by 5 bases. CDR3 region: CASSPTTGVTGELFF. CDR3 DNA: TGTGCCAGCAGTCCGACGACAGGGGTAACCGGGGAGCTGTTTTTT.

In nucleotides, the CDR3 is TGTGCCAGCACCCTAGCGGGAGTGGCAGATACGCAGTATTTT. This translates into CASTLAGVADTQYF. The rearrangement joins TRBV11-2 to TRBJ2-3; 10 nucleotides line up with TRBD2. The CDR3 runs 14 residues. J was trimmed by 4 bases and V by 7 bases; bases with no gene match: 5. Germline CDR1 is SGHAT and CDR2 is FQNNGV.

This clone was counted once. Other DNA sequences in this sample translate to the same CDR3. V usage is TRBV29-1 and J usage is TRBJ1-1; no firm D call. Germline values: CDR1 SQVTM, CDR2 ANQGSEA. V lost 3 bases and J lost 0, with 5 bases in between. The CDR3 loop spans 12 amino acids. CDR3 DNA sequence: TGCAGCGTTGAGTCCCTGAACACTGAAGCTTTCTTT. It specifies CSVESLNTEAFF. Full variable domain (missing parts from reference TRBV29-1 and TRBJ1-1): SAVISQKPSRDICQRGTSLTIQCQVDSQVTMMFWYRQQPGQSLTLIATANQGSEATYESGFVIDKFPISRPNLTFSTLTVSNMSPEDSSIYLCSVESLNTEAFFGQGTRLTVV.

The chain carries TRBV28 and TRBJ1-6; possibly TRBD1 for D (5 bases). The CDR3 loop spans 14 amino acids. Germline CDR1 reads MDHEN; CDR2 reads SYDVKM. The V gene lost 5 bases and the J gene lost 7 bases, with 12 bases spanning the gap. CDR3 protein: CASSPWRGNSPLHF. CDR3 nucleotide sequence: TGTGCCAGCAGTCCCTGGAGGGGAAATTCACCCCTCCACTTT.

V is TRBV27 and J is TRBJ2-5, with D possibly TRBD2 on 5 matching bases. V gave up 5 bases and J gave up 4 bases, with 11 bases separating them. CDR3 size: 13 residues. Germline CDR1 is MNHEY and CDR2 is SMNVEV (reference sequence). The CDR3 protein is CASSNGRGETQYF. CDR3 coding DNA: TGTGCCAGCAGTAATGGTCGGGGAGAGACCCAGTACTTC.

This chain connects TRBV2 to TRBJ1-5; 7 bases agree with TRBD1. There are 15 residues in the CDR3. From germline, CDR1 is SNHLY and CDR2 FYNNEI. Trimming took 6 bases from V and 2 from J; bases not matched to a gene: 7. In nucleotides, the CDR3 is TGTGCCAGCAGAGGCAGGGGGGTCGGCAATCAGCCCCAGCATTTT. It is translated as CASRGRGVGNQPQHF.

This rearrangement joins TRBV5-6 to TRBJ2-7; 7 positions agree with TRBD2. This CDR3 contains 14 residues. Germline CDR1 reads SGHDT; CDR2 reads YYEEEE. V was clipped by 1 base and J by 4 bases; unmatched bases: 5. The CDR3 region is CASSLLLANYEQYF. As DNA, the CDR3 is TGTGCCAGCAGCTTGTTACTAGCGAATTACGAGCAGTACTTC.

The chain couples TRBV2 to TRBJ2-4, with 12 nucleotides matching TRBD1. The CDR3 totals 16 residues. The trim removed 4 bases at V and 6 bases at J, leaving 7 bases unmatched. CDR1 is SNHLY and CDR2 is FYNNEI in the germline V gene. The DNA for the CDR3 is TGTGCCAGCAGTGGAGGGACAGGGGGCACGAGAAACATTCAGTACTTC. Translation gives CASSGGTGGTRNIQYF. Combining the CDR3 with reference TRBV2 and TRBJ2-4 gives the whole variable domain EPEVTQTPSHQVTQMGQEVILRCVPISNHLYFYWYRQILGQKVEFLVSFYNNEISEKSEIFDDQFSVERPDGSNFTLKIRSTKLEDSAMYFCASSGGTGGTRNIQYFGAGTRLSVL.

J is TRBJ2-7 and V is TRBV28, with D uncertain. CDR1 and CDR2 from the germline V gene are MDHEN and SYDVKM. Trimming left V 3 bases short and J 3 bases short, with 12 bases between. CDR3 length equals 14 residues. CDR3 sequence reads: CASSFSAKNYEQYF. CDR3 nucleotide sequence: TGTGCCAGCAGTTTCTCCGCCAAAAACTACGAGCAGTACTTC.

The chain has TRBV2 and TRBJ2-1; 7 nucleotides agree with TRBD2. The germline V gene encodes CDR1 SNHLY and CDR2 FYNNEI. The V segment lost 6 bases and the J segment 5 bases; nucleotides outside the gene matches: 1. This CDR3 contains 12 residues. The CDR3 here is CASSGLDNEQFF. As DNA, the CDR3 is TGTGCCAGCAGCGGACTAGACAATGAGCAGTTCTTC.

The DNA of the CDR3 is TGTGCCAGCAGCTTAGGCGGGCTAGACGAGCAGTACTTC. Translation gives CASSLGGLDEQYF. The chain joins TRBV7-9 to TRBJ2-7, with D possibly matching TRBD2 (5 bases). Germline CDR1 and CDR2: SEHNR and FQNEAQ (reference sequence). This CDR3 is built from 13 residues. The germline V and J ends were trimmed by 1 base and 5 bases, with 9 bases remaining between them.

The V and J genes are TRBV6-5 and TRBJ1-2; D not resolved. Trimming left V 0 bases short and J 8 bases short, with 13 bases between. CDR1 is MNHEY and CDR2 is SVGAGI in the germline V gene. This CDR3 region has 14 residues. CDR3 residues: CASSYSKAGGGYTF. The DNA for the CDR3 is TGTGCCAGCAGTTACTCGAAGGCAGGAGGCGGCTACACCTTC.

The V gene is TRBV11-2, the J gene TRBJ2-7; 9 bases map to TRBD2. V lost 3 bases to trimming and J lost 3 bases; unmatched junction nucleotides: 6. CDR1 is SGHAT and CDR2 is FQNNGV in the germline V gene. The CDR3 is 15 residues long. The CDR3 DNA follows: TGTGCCAGCAGCTTTCATGCGGGAGGGGACTACGAGCAGTACTTC. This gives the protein CASSFHAGGDYEQYF.

The CDR3 protein is CASSSLLASSTDTQYF. CDR3 in DNA: TGTGCCAGCAGCTCACTCCTAGCGAGTAGCACAGATACGCAGTATTTT. The chain carries TRBV5-4 and TRBJ2-3; D is perhaps TRBD2 (6 bases). There are 16 residues in the CDR3. CDR1 is SGHNT, CDR2 YYREEE, per germline (reference sequence). The V and J ends lost 3 bases and 0 bases respectively, with 14 bases between them.

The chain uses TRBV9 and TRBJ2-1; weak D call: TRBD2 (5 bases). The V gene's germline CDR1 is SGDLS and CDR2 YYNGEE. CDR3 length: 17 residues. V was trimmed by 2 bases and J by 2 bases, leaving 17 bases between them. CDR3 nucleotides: TGTGCCAGCAGCGTTAGGGTCGGGGAGTTTGCCTACAATGAGCAGTTCTTC. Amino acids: CASSVRVGEFAYNEQFF.

The CDR3 DNA reads as TGCGCCAGCAGGGCCGGGACTAGCGGGGCCTCCGAGCAGTACTTC. It is translated as CASRAGTSGASEQYF. The J gene is TRBJ2-7, the V gene TRBV4-1; TRBD2 matches at 13 bases. J was trimmed by 6 bases and V by 6 bases; bases with no gene match: 8. The CDR3 has 15 residues. Germline V gene data show CDR1 as MGHRA and CDR2 as YSYEKL.

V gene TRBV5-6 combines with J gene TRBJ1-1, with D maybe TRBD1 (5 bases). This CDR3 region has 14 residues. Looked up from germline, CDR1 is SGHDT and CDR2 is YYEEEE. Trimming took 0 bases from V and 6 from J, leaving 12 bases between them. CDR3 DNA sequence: TGTGCCAGCAGCTTGGCCGGTGGGGCAGCTGAAGCTTTCTTT. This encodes CASSLAGGAAEAFF.

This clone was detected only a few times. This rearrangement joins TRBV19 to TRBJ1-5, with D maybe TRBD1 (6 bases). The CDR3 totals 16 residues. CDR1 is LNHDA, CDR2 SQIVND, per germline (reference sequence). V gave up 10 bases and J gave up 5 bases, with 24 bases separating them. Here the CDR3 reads CAISPFGSRGDQPQHF. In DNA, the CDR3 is TGTGCCATCTCGCCTTTCGGGTCCAGGGGAGATCAGCCCCAGCATTTT.

CDR3 bases: TGTGCCAGCACCCTCCTTAGACTAGCGGATGAGCAGTTCTTC. This encodes CASTLLRLADEQFF. The rearrangement links TRBV28 to TRBJ2-1, with 9 bases fitting TRBD2. The germline CDR1 and CDR2 sequences are MDHEN and SYDVKM. The CDR3 contains 14 residues. V shed 7 bases and J 8 bases; nucleotides not matched to a gene: 9. The full variable domain, in which reference TRBV28 and TRBJ2-1 provide the parts outside the CDR3, is DVKVTQSSRYLVKRTGEKVFLECVQDMDHENMFWYRQDPGLGLRLIYFSYDVKMKEKGDIPEGYSVSREKKERFSLILESASTNQTSMYLCASTLLRLADEQFFGPGTRLTVL.

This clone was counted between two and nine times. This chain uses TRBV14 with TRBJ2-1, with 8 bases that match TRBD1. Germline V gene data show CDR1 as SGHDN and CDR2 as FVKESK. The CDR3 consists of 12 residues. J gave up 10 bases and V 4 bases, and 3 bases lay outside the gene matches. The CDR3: CASSPGGVEQFF. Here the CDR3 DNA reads TGTGCCAGCAGCCCAGGGGGCGTCGAGCAGTTCTTC.

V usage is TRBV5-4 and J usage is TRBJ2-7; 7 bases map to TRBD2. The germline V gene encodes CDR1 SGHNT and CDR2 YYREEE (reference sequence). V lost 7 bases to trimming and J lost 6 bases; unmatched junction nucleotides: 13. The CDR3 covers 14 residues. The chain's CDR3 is CASRLREAGGEQYF. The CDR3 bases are TGTGCCAGCCGCCTTCGGGAGGCCGGGGGCGAGCAGTACTTC.

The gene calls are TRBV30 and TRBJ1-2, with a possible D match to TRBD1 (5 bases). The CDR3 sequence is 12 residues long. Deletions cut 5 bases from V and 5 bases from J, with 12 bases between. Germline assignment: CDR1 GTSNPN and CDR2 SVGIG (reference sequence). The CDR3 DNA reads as TGTGCCTGGGACGACAGTAATTATGGCTACACCTTC. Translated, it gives CAWDDSNYGYTF.

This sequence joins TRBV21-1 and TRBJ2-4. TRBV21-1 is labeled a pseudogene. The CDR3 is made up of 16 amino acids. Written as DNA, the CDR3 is TGTGCCAGCAGCACACGGGCTGGGGGAGCCAAAAACATTCAGTACTTC. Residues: CASSTRAGGAKNIQYF.

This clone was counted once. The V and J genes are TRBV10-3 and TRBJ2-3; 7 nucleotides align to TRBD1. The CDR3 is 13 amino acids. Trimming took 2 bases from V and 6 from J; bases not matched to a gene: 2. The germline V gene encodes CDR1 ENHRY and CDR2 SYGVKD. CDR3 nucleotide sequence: TGTGCCATCAGTGAGGAACAGGGGGATACGCAGTATTTT. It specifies CAISEEQGDTQYF.

In DNA, the CDR3 is TGTGCCAGTAGTATATGGACGCCGAACACCGGGGAGCTGTTTTTT. It specifies CASSIWTPNTGELFF. The chain combines TRBV19 with TRBJ2-2; no definite D call. The CDR3 length is 15 residues. Germline assignment: CDR1 LNHDA and CDR2 SQIVND (reference sequence). Deletions cut 2 bases from V and 0 bases from J, with 7 bases between.

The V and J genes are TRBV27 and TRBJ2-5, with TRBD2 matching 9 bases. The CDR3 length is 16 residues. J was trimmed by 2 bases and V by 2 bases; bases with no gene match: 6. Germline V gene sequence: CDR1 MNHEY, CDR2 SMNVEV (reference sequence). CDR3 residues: CASSLSLAGSQETQYF. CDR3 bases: TGTGCCAGCAGTTTAAGCCTAGCGGGGTCACAAGAGACCCAGTACTTC.